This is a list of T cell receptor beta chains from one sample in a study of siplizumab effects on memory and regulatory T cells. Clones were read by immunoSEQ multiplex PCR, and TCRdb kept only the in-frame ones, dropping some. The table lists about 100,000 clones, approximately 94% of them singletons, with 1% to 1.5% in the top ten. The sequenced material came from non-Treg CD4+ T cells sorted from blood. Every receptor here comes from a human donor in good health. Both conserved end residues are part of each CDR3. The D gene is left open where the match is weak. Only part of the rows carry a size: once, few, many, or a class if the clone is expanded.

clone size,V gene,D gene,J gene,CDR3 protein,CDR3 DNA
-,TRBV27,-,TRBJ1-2,CASSLGSHYGYTF,TGTGCCAGCAGTTTGGGCAGCCACTACGGCTACACCTTC
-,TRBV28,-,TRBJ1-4,CASTPRGSNEKLFF,TGTGCCAGCACCCCCCGAGGGAGTAATGAAAAACTGTTTTTT
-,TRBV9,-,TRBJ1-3,CASTDGTMGNTIYF,TGTGCCAGCACCGACGGGACAATGGGAAACACCATATATTTT
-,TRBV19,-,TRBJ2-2,CARQGTNTGELFF,TGTGCCAGACAGGGTACGAACACCGGGGAGCTGTTTTTT
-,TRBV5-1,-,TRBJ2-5,CASSPGGPQETQYF,TGCGCCAGCAGTCCCGGGGGGCCCCAAGAGACCCAGTACTTC
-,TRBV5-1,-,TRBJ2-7,CASSLDPGGYEQYF,TGCGCCAGCAGCTTGGATCCAGGGGGGTACGAGCAGTACTTC
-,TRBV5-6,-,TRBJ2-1,CASSLSESEQFF,TGTGCCAGCAGCTTGTCGGAATCTGAGCAGTTCTTC
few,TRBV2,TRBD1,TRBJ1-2,CASEPGQNYGYTF,TGTGCCAGCGAACCGGGACAGAATTATGGCTACACCTTC
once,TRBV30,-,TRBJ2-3,CAWGITDTQYF,TGTGCCTGGGGGATCACAGATACGCAGTATTTT
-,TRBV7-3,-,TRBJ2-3,CASSILGTPTDTQYF,TGTGCCAGCAGCATCCTGGGGACTCCCACAGATACGCAGTATTTT
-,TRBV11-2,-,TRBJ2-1,CASSLEGVNYNEQFF,TGTGCCAGCAGCTTAGAAGGAGTGAACTACAATGAGCAGTTCTTC
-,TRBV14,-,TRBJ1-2,CASSQGTNYGYTF,TGTGCCAGCAGCCAGGGCACTAACTATGGCTACACCTTC
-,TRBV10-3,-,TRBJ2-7,CAISAIVQGIYEQYF,TGTGCCATCAGTGCGATCGTCCAGGGGATATACGAGCAGTACTTC
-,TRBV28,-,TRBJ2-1,CASSEGVHEQFF,TGTGCCAGCAGTGAAGGGGTACATGAGCAGTTCTTC
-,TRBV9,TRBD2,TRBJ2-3,CATPGLAGPSTDTQYF,TGTGCCACCCCGGGACTAGCGGGACCTAGCACAGATACGCAGTATTTT
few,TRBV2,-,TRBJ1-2,CASGRVGYGYTF,TGTGCCAGCGGTCGGGTTGGCTATGGCTACACCTTC
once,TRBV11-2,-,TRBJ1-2,CASRPGSSYGYTF,TGTGCCAGCAGACCCGGGAGTTCCTATGGCTACACCTTC
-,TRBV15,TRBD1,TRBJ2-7,CATSRGRDRAHEQYF,TGTGCCACCAGCAGAGGACGGGACAGGGCCCACGAGCAGTACTTC
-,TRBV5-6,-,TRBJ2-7,CASSLGWSARPSSYEQYF,TGTGCCAGCAGCTTGGGGTGGTCGGCCAGGCCAAGCTCCTACGAGCAGTACTTC
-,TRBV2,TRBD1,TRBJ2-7,CASSQGGQGKYEQYF,TGTGCCAGCAGTCAAGGGGGACAGGGAAAGTACGAGCAGTACTTC
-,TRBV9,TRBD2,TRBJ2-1,CASSPKAGEQFF,TGTGCCAGCAGTCCTAAAGCGGGGGAGCAGTTCTTC
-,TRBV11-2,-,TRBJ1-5,CASSYTPSQPQHF,TGTGCCAGCAGCTATACGCCAAGTCAGCCCCAGCATTTT
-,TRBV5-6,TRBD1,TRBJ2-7,CASSSPGQGGRQYF,TGTGCCAGCAGCTCACCTGGACAGGGAGGTAGGCAGTACTTC
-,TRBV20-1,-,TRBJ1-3,CSARDGNTIYF,TGCAGTGCTAGAGATGGAAACACCATATATTTT
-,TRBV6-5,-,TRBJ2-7,CASSYRAAYEQYF,TGTGCCAGCAGTTACAGGGCCGCCTACGAGCAGTACTTC
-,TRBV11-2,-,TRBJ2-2,CASSLTAGMNTGELFF,TGTGCCAGCAGCTTAACGGCGGGGATGAACACCGGGGAGCTGTTTTTT
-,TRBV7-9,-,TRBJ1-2,CASSLRGEQDGYTF,TGTGCCAGCAGCTTACGCGGGGAACAGGATGGCTACACCTTC
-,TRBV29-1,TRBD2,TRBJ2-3,CSVRGEGGPADTQYF,TGCAGCGTTCGAGGTGAGGGAGGGCCTGCAGATACGCAGTATTTT
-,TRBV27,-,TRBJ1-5,CASDTPGQINQPQHF,TGTGCCAGCGACACCCCGGGACAAATAAATCAGCCCCAGCATTTT
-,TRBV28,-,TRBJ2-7,CASSWGSTLNRAHYEQYF,TGTGCCAGCAGTTGGGGTAGCACCCTCAATCGGGCCCACTACGAGCAGTACTTC
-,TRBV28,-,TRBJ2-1,CASSPSWGASYNEQFF,TGTGCCAGCAGCCCGTCTTGGGGGGCATCCTACAATGAGCAGTTCTTC
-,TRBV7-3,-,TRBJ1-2,CASSLGRGRDYGYTF,TGTGCCAGCAGCTTAGGGCGGGGGCGAGACTATGGCTACACCTTC
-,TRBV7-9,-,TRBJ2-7,CASSLGQYEQYF,TGTGCCAGCAGCTTAGGACAGTACGAGCAGTACTTC
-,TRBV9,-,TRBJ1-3,CASSVAFNGNTIYF,TGTGCCAGCAGCGTAGCGTTCAACGGAAACACCATATATTTT
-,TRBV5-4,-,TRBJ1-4,CASSLDREEKLFF,TGTGCCAGCAGCTTGGACAGGGAGGAAAAACTGTTTTTT
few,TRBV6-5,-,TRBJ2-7,CATSLRDRPSYEQYF,TGTGCCACCAGTTTGCGGGACCGGCCCTCCTACGAGCAGTACTTC
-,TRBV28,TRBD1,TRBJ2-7,CASSLWSGTGYEQYF,TGTGCCAGCAGTTTATGGTCCGGGACAGGGTACGAGCAGTACTTC
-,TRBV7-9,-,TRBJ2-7,CASSGSGTYEQYF,TGTGCCAGCAGCGGTTCGGGCACGTACGAGCAGTACTTC
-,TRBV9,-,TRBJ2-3,CASSVGTARTDTQYF,TGTGCCAGCAGCGTAGGTACAGCACGCACAGATACGCAGTATTTT
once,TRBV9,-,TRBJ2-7,CASSPDPRPYEQYF,TGTGCCAGCAGCCCCGATCCAAGGCCCTACGAGCAGTACTTC
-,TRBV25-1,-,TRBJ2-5,CASSAPYQETQYF,TGTGCCAGCAGTGCCCCTTACCAAGAGACCCAGTACTTC
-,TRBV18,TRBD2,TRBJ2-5,CASSPSGRREAETQYF,TGTGCCAGCTCACCCTCCGGACGGCGGGAGGCGGAGACCCAGTACTTC
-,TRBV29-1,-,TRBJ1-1,CSVGRTGKAPEAFF,TGCAGCGTCGGACGTACAGGGAAGGCCCCTGAAGCTTTCTTT
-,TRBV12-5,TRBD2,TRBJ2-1,CASGLGGRNYNEQFF,TGTGCTAGTGGTTTGGGCGGGAGAAATTACAATGAGCAGTTCTTC
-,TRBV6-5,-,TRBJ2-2,CASGIWTDTGELFF,TGTGCCAGTGGTATCTGGACGGACACCGGGGAGCTGTTTTTT
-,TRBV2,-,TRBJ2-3,CASIKRSSTDTQYF,TGTGCCAGCATAAAGCGGAGTAGCACAGATACGCAGTATTTT
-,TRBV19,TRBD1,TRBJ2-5,CASSFDRGMFGETQYF,TGTGCCAGTAGTTTCGACAGGGGGATGTTCGGAGAGACCCAGTACTTC
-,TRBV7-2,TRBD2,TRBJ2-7,CASSWSTSVALGQYF,TGTGCCAGCAGCTGGTCTACTAGCGTAGCCTTGGGGCAGTACTTC